This T cell receptor (beta chain) derives from a study of blood T cell repertoires in COVID-19. In germline, CDR1 is SGHRS, CDR2 YFSETQ. The CDR3 runs 16 residues. Trimming stripped 1 base from V and 0 bases from J, with 10 bases between. This table comes from immunoSEQ multiplex PCR, and its TCRdb copy is limited to in-frame clones, with some not included. The sample has more than 150,000 clones; about 80% are singletons. The sequencing sample was made of peripheral blood. This chain links TRBV5-1 with TRBJ2-2, with no clear D. This clonotype was obtained from a man aged 55-75 years with acute or convalescent COVID-19. DNA for the CDR3: TGCGCCAGCAGCTTGCAAGGCAGGACGAACACCGGGGAGCTGTTTTTT. Its translation is CASSLQGRTNTGELFF. Together with reference TRBV5-1 and TRBJ2-2, the CDR3 gives the full variable domain: KAGVTQTPRYLIKTRGQQVTLSCSPISGHRSVSWYQQTPGQGLQFLFEYFSETQRNKGNFPGRFSGRQFSNSRSEMNVSTLELGDSALYLCASSLQGRTNTGELFFGEGSRLTVL.